Listed here is a single T cell receptor beta chain. The source of the sample is a study of T cells in narcolepsy. Sequenced by immunoSEQ multiplex PCR; TCRdb stores in-frame clones only, minus some. There are tens of thousands of clones in the sample; over 75% occur only once, and approximately 1% lies in the top ten. CDR1 SGHTA and CDR2 FQGNSA come from the germline V gene. Trimming took 5 bases from V and 5 from J; bases not matched to a gene: 7. The CDR3 extends over 15 amino acids. Sequences were obtained from memory (CD45RA-) CD4+ T cells from blood. The receptor was derived from a human donor in good health. This chain connects TRBV7-2 to TRBJ2-5; 11 bases fit TRBD1. CDR3: CASSPDRGLWETQYF. As DNA, the CDR3 is TGTGCCAGCAGCCCGGACAGGGGGCTGTGGGAGACCCAGTACTTC.